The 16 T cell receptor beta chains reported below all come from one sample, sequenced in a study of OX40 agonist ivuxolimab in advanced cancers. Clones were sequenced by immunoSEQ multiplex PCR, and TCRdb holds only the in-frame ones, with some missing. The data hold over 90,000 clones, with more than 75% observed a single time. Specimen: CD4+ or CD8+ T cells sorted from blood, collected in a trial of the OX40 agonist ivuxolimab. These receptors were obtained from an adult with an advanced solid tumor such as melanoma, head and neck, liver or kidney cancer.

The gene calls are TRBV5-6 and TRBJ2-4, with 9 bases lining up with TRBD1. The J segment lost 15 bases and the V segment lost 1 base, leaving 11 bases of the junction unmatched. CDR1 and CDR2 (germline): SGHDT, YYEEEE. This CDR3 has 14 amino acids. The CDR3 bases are TGTGCCAGCAGCTTGTGGACAGGGGATTCGGGAGGGTACTTC. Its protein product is CASSLWTGDSGGYF.

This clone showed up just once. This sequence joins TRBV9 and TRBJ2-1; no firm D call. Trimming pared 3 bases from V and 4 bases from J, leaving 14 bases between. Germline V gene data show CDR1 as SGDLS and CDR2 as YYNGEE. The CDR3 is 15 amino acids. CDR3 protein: CASSAQYYQYNEQFF. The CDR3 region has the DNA TGTGCCAGCAGCGCCCAGTACTATCAATACAATGAGCAGTTCTTC.

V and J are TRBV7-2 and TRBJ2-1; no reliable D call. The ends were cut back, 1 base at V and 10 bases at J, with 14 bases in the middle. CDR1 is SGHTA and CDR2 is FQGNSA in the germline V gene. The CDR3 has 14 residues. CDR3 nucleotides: TGTGCCAGCAGCTTAGTACCGGCGACGACCGAGCAGTTCTTC. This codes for CASSLVPATTEQFF.

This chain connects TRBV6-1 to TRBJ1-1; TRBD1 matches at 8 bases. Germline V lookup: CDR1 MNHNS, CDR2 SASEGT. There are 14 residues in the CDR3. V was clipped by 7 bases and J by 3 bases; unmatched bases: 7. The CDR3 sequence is CASTRTGFDTEAFF. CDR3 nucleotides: TGTGCCAGCACCCGGACAGGGTTCGACACTGAAGCTTTCTTT.

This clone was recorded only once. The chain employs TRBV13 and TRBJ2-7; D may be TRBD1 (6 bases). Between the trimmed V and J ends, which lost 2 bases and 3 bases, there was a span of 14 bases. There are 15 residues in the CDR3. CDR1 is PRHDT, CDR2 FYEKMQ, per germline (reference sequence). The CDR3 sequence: CASSLNLGASYEQYF. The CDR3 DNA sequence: TGTGCCAGCAGCTTAAATCTGGGGGCGAGCTACGAGCAGTACTTC.

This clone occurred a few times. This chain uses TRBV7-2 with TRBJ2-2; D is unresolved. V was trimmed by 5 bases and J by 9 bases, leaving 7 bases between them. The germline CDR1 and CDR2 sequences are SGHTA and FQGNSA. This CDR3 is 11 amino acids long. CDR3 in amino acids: CASSPYRELFF. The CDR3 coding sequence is TGTGCCAGCAGCCCCTATAGGGAGCTGTTTTTT. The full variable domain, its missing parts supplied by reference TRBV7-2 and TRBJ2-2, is GAGVSQSPSNKVTEKGKDVELRCDPISGHTALYWYRQSLGQGLEFLIYFQGNSAPDKSGLPSDRFSAERTGGSVSTLTIQRTQQEDSAVYLCASSPYRELFFGEGSRLTVL.

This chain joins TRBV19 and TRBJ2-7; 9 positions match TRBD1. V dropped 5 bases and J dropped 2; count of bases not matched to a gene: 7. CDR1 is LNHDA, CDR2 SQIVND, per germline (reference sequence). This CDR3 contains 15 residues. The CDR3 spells CASSLRRDRAYEQYF. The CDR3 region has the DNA TGTGCCAGTAGTCTCCGCCGGGACAGGGCCTACGAGCAGTACTTC.

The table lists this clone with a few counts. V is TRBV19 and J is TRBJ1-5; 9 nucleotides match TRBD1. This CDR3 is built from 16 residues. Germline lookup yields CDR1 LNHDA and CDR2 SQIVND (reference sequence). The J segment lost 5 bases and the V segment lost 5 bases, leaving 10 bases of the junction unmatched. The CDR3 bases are TGTGCCAGTAGTGTTCCTCCGGGACAGGGCTATCAGCCCCAGCATTTT. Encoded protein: CASSVPPGQGYQPQHF. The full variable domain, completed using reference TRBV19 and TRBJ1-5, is DGGITQSPKYLFRKEGQNVTLSCEQNLNHDAMYWYRQDPGQGLRLIYYSQIVNDFQKGDIAEGYSVSREKKESFPLTVTSAQKNPTAFYLCASSVPPGQGYQPQHFGDGTRLSIL.

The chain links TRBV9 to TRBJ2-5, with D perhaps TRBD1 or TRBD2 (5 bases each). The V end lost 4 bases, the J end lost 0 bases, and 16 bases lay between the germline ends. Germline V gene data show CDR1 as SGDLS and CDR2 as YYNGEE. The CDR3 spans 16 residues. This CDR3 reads CASSPRGAPYQETQYF. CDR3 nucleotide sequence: TGTGCCAGCAGCCCTAGAGGGGCGCCCTACCAAGAGACCCAGTACTTC.

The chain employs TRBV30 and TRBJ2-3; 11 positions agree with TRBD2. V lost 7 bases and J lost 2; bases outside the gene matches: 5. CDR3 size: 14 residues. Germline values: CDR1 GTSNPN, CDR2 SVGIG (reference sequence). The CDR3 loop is CALGLAVLTDTQYF. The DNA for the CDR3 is TGTGCCTTGGGACTAGCGGTACTCACAGATACGCAGTATTTT.

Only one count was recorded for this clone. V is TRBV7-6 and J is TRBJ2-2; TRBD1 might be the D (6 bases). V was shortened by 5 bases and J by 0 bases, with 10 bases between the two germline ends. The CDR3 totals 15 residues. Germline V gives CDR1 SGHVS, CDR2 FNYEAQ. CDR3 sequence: CASSVQGTNTGELFF. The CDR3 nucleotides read TGTGCCAGCAGCGTACAGGGAACGAACACCGGGGAGCTGTTTTTT.

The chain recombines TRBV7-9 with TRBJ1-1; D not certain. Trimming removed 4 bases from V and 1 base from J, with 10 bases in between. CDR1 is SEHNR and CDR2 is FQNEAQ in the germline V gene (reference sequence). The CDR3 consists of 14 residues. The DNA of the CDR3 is TGTGCCAGCAGCTCGAGCAGAGCGAACACTGAAGCTTTCTTT. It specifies CASSSSRANTEAFF.

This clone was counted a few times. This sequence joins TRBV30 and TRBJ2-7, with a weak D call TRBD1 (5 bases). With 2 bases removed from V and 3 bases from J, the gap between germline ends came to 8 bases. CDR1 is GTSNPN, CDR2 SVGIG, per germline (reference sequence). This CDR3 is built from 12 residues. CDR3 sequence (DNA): TGTGCCTGGAGTACAGGATACTACGAGCAGTACTTC. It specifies CAWSTGYYEQYF.

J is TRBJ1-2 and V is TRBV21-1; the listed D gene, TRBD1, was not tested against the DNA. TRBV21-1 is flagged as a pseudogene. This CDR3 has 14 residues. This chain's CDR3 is CASSAPTGTDGYTF. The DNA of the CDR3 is TGTGCCAGCAGCGCGCCGACAGGGACGGATGGCTACACCTTC.

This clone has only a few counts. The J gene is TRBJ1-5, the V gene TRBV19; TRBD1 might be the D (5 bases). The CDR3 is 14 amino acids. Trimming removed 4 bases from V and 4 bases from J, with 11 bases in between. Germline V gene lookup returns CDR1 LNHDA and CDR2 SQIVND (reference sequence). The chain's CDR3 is CASSTGPFNQPQHF. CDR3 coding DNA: TGTGCCAGTAGTACGGGACCGTTTAATCAGCCCCAGCATTTT. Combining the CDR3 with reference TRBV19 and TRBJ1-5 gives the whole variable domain DGGITQSPKYLFRKEGQNVTLSCEQNLNHDAMYWYRQDPGQGLRLIYYSQIVNDFQKGDIAEGYSVSREKKESFPLTVTSAQKNPTAFYLCASSTGPFNQPQHFGDGTRLSIL.

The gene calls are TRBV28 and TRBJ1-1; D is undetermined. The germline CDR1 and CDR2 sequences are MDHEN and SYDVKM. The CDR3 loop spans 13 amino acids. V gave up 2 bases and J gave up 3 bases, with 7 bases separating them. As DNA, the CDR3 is TGTGCCAGCAGTTTAATGCGGGACACTGAAGCTTTCTTT. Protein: CASSLMRDTEAFF.